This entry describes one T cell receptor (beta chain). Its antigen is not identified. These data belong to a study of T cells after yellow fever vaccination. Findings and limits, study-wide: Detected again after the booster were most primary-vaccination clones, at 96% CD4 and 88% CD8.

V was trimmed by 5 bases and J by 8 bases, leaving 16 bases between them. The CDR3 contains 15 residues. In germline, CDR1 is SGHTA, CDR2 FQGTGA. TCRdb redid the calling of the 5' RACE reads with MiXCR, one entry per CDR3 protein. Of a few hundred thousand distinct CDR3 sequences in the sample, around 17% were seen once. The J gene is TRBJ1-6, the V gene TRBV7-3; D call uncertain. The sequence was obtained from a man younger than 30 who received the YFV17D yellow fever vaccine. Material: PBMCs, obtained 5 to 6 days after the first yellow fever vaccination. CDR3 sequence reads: CASSPNGRRDSPLHF. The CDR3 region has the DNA TGTGCCAGCAGCCCCAACGGCCGGCGGGATTCACCCCTCCACTTT.